This T cell receptor (beta chain) appears in the sequencing data of a study of shared clonotypes between healthy human individuals. Study-level findings and limits: A handful of donors shared approximately 5% of their naive CD4 clonotypes.

On this clone: Antigen unknown.

Every one of the donors was a Caucasian adult that lived in Nashville, Tennessee. Profiled with immunoSEQ multiplex PCR; TCRdb holds only in-frame clones, not every one. The sample records around 2.5 million clones, roughly 93% being singletons. From germline, CDR1 is SGHVS and CDR2 FQNEAQ. The CDR3 spans 15 residues. Trimming removed 7 bases at V and 4 bases at J, with 16 bases between. This receptor was obtained from a man aged 18 to 29 in good health. Some clones in this sample may be carry-over from other donors' samples. Material for sequencing was naive CD4+ T cells from PBMCs. Subset: CD45RA+ positively selected. The J gene is TRBJ2-2, the V gene TRBV7-8; D is undetermined. The CDR3 loop reads CASNEFVLVTGELFF. The CDR3 coding sequence is TGTGCCAGCAACGAGTTCGTTTTGGTCACCGGGGAGCTGTTTTTT.